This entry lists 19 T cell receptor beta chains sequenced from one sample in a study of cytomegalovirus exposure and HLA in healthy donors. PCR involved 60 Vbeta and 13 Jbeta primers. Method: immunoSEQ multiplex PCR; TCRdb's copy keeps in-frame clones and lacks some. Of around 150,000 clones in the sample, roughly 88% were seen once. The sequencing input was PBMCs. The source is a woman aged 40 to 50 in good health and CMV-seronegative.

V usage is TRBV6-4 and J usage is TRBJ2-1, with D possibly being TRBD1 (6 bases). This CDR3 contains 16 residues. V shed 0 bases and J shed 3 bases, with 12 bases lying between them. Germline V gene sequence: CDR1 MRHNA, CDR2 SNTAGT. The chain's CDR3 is CASSDSGTGHYNEQFF. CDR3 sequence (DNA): TGTGCCAGCAGTGACTCCGGGACGGGACACTACAATGAGCAGTTCTTC.

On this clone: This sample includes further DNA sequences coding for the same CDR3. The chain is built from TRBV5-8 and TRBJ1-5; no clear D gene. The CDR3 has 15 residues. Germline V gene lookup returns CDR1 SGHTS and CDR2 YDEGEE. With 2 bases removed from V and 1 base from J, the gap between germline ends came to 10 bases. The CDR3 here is CASSFKGRSNQPQHF. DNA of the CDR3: TGTGCCAGCAGCTTCAAAGGGAGGAGCAATCAGCCCCAGCATTTT.

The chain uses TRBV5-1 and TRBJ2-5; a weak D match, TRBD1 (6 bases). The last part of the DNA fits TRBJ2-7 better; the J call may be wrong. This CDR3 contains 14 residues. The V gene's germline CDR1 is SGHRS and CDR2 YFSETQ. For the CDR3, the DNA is TGCGCCAGCAGGCAGGGGCCTAACTCCTACGAGCAGTACTTC. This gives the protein CASRQGPNSYEQYF.

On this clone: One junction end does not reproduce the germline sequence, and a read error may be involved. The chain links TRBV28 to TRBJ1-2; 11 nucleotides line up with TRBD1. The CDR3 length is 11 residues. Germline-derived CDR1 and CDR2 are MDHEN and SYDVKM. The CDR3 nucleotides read TGTGCCAGCAGGGGTGGACAGGGGGCGGACTTC. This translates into CASRGGQGADF.

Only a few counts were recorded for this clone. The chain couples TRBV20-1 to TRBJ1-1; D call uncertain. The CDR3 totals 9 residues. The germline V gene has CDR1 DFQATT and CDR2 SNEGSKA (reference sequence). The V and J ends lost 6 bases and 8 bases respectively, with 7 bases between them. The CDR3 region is CSAEKEAFF. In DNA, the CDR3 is TGCAGTGCGGAGAAAGAAGCTTTCTTT.

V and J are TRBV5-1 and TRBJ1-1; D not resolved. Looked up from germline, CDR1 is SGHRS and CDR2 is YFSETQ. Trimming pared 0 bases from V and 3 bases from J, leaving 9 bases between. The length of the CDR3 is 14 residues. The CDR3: CASSLGQIDTEAFF. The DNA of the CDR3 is TGCGCCAGCAGCTTGGGACAAATTGACACTGAAGCTTTCTTT.

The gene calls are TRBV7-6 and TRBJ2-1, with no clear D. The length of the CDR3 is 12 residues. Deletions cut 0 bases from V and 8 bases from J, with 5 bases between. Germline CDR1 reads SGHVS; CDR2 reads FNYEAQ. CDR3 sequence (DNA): TGTGCCAGCAGCTTAGCGGGCCATGAGCAGTTCTTC. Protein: CASSLAGHEQFF.

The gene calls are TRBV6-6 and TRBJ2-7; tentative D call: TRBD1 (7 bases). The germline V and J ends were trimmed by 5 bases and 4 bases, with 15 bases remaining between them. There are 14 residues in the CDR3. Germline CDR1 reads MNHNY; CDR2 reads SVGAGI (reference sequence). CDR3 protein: CASSATTGRYEQYF. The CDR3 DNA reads TGTGCCAGCAGTGCCACGACAGGGAGGTACGAGCAGTACTTC.

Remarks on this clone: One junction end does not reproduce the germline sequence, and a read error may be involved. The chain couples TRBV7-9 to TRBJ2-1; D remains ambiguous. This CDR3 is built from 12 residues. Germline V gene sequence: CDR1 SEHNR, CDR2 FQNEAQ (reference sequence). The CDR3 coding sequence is TGTTCCAGCAGCCCCGAGGTCAATGAGCAGTTCTTC. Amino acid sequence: CSSSPEVNEQFF.

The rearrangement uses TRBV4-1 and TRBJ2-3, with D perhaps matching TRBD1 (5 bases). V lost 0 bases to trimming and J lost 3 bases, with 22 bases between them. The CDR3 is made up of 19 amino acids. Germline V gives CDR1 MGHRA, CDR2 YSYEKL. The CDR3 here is CASSQETSPWLGATDTQYF. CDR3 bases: TGCGCCAGCAGCCAAGAGACTTCCCCCTGGCTAGGGGCTACAGATACGCAGTATTTT.

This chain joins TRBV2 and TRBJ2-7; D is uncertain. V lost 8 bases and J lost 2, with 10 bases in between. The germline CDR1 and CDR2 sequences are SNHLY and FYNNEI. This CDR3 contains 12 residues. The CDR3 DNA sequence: TGTGCCAGCGGTCCAGCGACCTACGAGCAGTACTTC. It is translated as CASGPATYEQYF.

The CDR3 sequence is CASSGTGGGGGYTF. DNA of the CDR3: TGTGCCAGCAGCGGAACAGGGGGCGGGGGAGGCTACACCTTC. The chain links TRBV5-6 to TRBJ1-2; 9 nucleotides align to TRBD1. The J segment lost 8 bases and the V segment lost 4 bases, leaving 9 bases of the junction unmatched. This CDR3 has 14 amino acids. CDR1 and CDR2 (germline): SGHDT, YYEEEE. The full variable domain, with the rest looked up from reference TRBV5-6 and TRBJ1-2, is DAGVTQSPTHLIKTRGQQVTLRCSPKSGHDTVSWYQQALGQGPQFIFQYYEEEERQRGNFPDRFSGHQFPNYSSELNVNALLLGDSALYLCASSGTGGGGGYTFGSGTRLTVV.

DNA of the CDR3: TGCGCCAGCAGCTTAAGAGCGGGAGTCGGGGAGACCCAGTACTTC. Amino acids: CASSLRAGVGETQYF. This chain uses TRBV5-1 with TRBJ2-5, with TRBD2 identical over 8 bases. CDR1 and CDR2 from the germline V gene are SGHRS and YFSETQ. The CDR3 length is 15 residues. V shed 2 bases, J shed 5 bases, and the junction held 8 bases outside the gene matches.

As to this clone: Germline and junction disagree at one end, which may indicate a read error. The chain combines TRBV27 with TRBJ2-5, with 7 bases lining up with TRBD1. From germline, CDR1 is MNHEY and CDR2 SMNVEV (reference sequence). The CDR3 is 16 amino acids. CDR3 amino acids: CASSVSLGTALETQYF. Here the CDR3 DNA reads TGTGCCAGCAGTGTATCCCTCGGGACAGCCCTAGAGACCCAGTACTTC.

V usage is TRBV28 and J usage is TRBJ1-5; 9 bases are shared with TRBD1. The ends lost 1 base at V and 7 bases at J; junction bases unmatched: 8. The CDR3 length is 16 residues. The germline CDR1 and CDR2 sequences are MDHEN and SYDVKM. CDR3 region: CASSLYWGQGYQPQHF. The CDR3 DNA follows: TGTGCCAGCAGTTTATATTGGGGACAGGGATACCAGCCCCAGCATTTT.

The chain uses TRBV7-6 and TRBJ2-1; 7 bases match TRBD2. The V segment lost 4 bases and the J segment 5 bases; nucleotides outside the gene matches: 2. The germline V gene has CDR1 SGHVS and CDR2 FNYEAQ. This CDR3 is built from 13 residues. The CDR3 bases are TGTGCCAGCAGCTCGGGGGGTCACAATGAGCAGTTCTTC. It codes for CASSSGGHNEQFF.

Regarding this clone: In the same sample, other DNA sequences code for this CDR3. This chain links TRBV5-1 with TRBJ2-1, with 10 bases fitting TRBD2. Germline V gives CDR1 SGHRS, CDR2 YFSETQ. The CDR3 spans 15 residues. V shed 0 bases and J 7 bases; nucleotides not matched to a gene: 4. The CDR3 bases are TGCGCCAGCAGCTTGGAAGCTAGCGGGAGTAATGAGCAGTTCTTC. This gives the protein CASSLEASGSNEQFF.

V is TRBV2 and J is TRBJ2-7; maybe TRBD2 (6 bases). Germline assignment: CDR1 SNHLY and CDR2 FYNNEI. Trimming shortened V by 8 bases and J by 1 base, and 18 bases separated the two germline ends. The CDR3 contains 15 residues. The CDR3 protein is CASGGSALTSYEQYF. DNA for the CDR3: TGTGCCAGCGGGGGGAGCGCCTTAACATCCTACGAGCAGTACTTC.

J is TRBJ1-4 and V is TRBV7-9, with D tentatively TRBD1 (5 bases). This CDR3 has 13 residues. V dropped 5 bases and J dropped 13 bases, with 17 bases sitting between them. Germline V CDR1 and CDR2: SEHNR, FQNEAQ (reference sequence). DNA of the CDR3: TGTGCCAGCAGCCGGGCGGCGGTCGGGGGACTGTTTTTT. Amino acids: CASSRAAVGGLFF.